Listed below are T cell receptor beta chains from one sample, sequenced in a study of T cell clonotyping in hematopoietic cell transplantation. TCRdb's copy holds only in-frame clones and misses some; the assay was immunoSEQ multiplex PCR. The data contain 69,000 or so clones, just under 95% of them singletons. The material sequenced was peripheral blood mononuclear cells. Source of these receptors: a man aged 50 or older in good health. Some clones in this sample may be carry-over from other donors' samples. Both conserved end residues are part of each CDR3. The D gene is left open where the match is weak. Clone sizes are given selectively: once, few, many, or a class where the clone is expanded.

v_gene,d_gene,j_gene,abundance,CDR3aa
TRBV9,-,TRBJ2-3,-,CASSFPVGTNTDTQYF
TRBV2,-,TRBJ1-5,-,CASSRRGSNQPQHF
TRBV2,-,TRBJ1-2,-,CASSEIQDPNYGYTF
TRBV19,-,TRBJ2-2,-,CASSIAVNTGELFF
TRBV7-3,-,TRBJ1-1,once,CASSPTGNTEAFF
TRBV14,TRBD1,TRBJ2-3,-,CASSPKGAYQYF
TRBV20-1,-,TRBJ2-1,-,CSLVADNEQFF
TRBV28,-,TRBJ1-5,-,CASRHTYKGWNQPQHF
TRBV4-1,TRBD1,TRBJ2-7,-,CASSHKDRDSYEQYF
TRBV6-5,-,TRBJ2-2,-,CASSYSRIGTGELFF
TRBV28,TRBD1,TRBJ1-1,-,CASSTLGQGLGTEAFF
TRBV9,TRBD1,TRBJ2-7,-,CASSVGQATYEQYF
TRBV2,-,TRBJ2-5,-,CASSEAGDETQYF
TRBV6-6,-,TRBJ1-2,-,CASSYSRGASLDGYTF
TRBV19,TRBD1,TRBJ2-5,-,CASSIARTGETQYF
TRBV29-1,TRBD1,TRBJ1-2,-,CSVEGLGQGTDGYTF
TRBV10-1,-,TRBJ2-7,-,CASSVGRIGMGQYF
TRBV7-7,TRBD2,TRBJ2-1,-,CASSPILGTSGYNEQFF
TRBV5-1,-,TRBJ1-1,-,CASSLQSLNTEAFF
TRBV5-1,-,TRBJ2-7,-,CASSLEGGTPPYEQYF
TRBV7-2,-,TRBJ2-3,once,CASSLVAGARGDTQYF
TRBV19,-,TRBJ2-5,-,CASSMYTQETQYF
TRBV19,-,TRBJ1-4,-,CASARGEKLFF
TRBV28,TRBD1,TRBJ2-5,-,CASSLPGQGSLQETQYF
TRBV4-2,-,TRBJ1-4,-,CASSQLGEKLFF
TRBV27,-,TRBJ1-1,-,CASSLGRGTEAFF
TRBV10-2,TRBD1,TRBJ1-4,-,CASSAGQGATNEKLFF
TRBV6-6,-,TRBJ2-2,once,CASRPREGANTGELFF
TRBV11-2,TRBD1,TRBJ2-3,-,CASSLQGAPFTDTQYF
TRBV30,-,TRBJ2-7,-,CAWSKGLGGSYEQYF
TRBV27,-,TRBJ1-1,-,CASTPRGLNTEAFF
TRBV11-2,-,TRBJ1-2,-,CASSPQGIYGYTF
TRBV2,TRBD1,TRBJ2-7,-,CATRDRDPHEQYF
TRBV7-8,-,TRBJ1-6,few,CASSLVLINSPLHF
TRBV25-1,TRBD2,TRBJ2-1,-,CASSDPSGRGSYNEQFF
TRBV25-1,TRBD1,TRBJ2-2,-,CASSDPGTGSPGELFF
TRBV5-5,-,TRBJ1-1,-,CASSSYRMNTEAFF
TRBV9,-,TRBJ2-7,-,CASSYGLSSYEQYF
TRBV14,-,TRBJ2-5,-,CASSLRVQETQYF
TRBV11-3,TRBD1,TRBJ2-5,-,CASSLGQETQETQYF
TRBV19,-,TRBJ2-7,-,CASSPLGDGAEQYF
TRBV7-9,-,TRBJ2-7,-,CASSLALGAYEQYF
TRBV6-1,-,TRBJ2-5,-,CASSEAFWETQYF